The present entry profiles one TCR beta chain with its context. The data stem from a study of beta chain features in type 1 diabetes. Study overall: There were around 110 million sorted cells examined across all samples.

The germline gives CDR1 SGHAT, CDR2 FQNNGV. CDR3 size: 16 residues. Trimming at V came to 5 bases and at J to 0 bases, leaving 7 bases not matched to a gene. What was sequenced were expressed TCRB transcripts, since all of the isolated RNA had been reverse transcribed. Roughly 3.4 million reads per sample on average were obtained from naive, central memory and regulatory T cell samples. The table came from immunoSEQ multiplex PCR; TCRdb's copy has only in-frame clones and leaves some out. The sample lists about 240,000 clones, around a quarter occurring once. The material sequenced was central memory CD4+ T cells from blood. This TCR was recovered from a man aged 25 to 40 in good health. This chain joins TRBV11-2 and TRBJ2-1, with TRBD1 matching 7 bases. The CDR3 region is CASSPRAGGSYNEQFF. Here the CDR3 DNA reads TGTGCCAGCAGCCCCCGAGCAGGGGGCTCCTACAATGAGCAGTTCTTC.